This passage covers 2 T cell receptor beta chains from one sample sequenced in a study of T cells after yellow fever vaccination. TCRdb called the 5' RACE reads again in MiXCR, with one record for every CDR3 protein. Found here are about 350,000 distinct CDR3 sequences, roughly 4% of them singletons; the top ten hold roughly 25%. The sample consisted of PBMCs, taken 5 days after the yellow fever booster vaccination. These receptors were obtained from a man in his late teens or twenties who received the YFV17D yellow fever vaccine.

This clonotype has more than one count but fewer than ten. The V gene is TRBV4-1, the J gene TRBJ2-3, with 9 bases fitting TRBD2. V was pared by 2 bases and J by 2 bases, with 5 bases of the junction left unmatched. CDR1 and CDR2 (germline): MGHRA, YSYEKL. This CDR3 is 16 amino acids long. In DNA, the CDR3 is TGCGCCAGCAGCCAACGGCGGGGGGGTGACACAGATACGCAGTATTTT. Translating gives CASSQRRGGDTDTQYF.

CDR3 nucleotides: TGTGCCAGCAGCTTGGGGGTCAATAATTCACCCCTCCACTTT. Amino acid sequence: CASSLGVNNSPLHF. The rearrangement uses TRBV5-6 and TRBJ1-6; D remains unclear. The germline gives CDR1 SGHDT, CDR2 YYEEEE. The CDR3 contains 14 residues. The germline V and J ends were trimmed by 0 bases and 5 bases, with 6 bases remaining between them. The full variable domain, rest sourced from reference TRBV5-6 and TRBJ1-6, is DAGVTQSPTHLIKTRGQQVTLRCSPKSGHDTVSWYQQALGQGPQFIFQYYEEEERQRGNFPDRFSGHQFPNYSSELNVNALLLGDSALYLCASSLGVNNSPLHFGNGTRLTVT.